The 10 T cell receptor beta chains below were found in one sample sequenced in a study of CD8 T cells in Susac syndrome. Random hexamers primed reverse transcription of about 0.45 to 1 ug RNA. Using its own MiXCR run on the immunoSEQ multiplex PCR reads, TCRdb lists one record per CDR3 protein. The repertoire holds a few hundred thousand distinct CDR3 sequences, with about 95% as singletons. Sequences were obtained from CD4+ T cells from PBMCs. These TCRs come from a human donor with multiple sclerosis.

The rearrangement joins TRBV6-5 to TRBJ2-1, with 7 positions matching TRBD1. This CDR3 spans 17 amino acids. Unmatched junction bases numbered 13, after V lost 6 bases and J lost 2 bases. CDR1 is MNHEY and CDR2 is SVGAGI in the germline V gene. CDR3 sequence (DNA): TGTGCCAGCAGAACTCGACCCGGGACAGCGGCCTACAATGAGCAGTTCTTC. It is translated as CASRTRPGTAAYNEQFF.

The rearrangement joins TRBV30 to TRBJ2-1; TRBD1 matches at 11 bases. The V gene's germline CDR1 is GTSNPN and CDR2 SVGIG (reference sequence). Trimming removed 7 bases from V and 6 bases from J; junction bases left unmatched: 8. The CDR3 extends over 14 amino acids. This CDR3 reads CASARGQGVNEQFF. In DNA form, the CDR3 reads TGTGCCTCGGCCAGGGGACAGGGGGTCAATGAGCAGTTCTTC. The entire variable domain, with the rest obtained from reference TRBV30 and TRBJ2-1, is as follows: SQTIHQWPATLVQPVGSPLSLECTVEGTSNPNLYWYRQAAGRGLQLLFYSVGIGQISSEVPQNLSASRPQDRQFILSSKKLLLSDSGFYLCASARGQGVNEQFFGPGTRLTVL.

This sequence joins TRBV7-3 and TRBJ2-3; D possibly corresponds to TRBD2 (6 bases). CDR1 is SGHTA and CDR2 is FQGTGA in the germline V gene. Trimming left V 5 bases short and J 5 bases short, with 11 bases between. The CDR3 is 13 amino acids. The CDR3 sequence is CASSPGVKDTQYF. In DNA form, the CDR3 reads TGTGCCAGCAGCCCGGGGGTAAAAGATACGCAGTATTTT.

CDR3 coding DNA: TGCAGCGTATACAGGGTGGAGGTCTATGGCTACACCTTC. Its translation is CSVYRVEVYGYTF. V usage is TRBV29-1 and J usage is TRBJ1-2; tentatively, D is TRBD1 (6 bases). V lost 6 bases and J 4 bases, leaving 15 bases between the germline ends. The CDR3 covers 13 residues. Germline V gene data show CDR1 as SQVTM and CDR2 as ANQGSEA.

The chain has TRBV2 and TRBJ2-5; D remains ambiguous. This CDR3 is 15 amino acids long. Between the trimmed V and J ends, which lost 4 bases and 3 bases, there was a span of 15 bases. Per germline, CDR1 SNHLY and CDR2 FYNNEI. The CDR3 coding sequence is TGTGCCAGCAGTGTCCGGGCAGGCACCGAAGAGACCCAGTACTTC. Its translation: CASSVRAGTEETQYF.

The rearrangement joins TRBV5-1 to TRBJ2-1; maybe TRBD2 (6 bases). The CDR3 sequence is 15 residues long. Germline CDR1 reads SGHRS; CDR2 reads YFSETQ. Trimming took off 4 bases at V and 5 bases at J, with 16 bases between the two ends. The CDR3 DNA sequence: TGCGCCAGCAGCAATCAGGGCGGGGTCAACAATGAGCAGTTCTTC. This encodes CASSNQGGVNNEQFF.

This chain's CDR3 is CAWSHSRYQPQHF. CDR3 in DNA: TGTGCCTGGAGTCACAGCAGGTATCAGCCCCAGCATTTT. The chain joins TRBV30 to TRBJ1-5; D unresolved. Germline lookup yields CDR1 GTSNPN and CDR2 SVGIG (reference sequence). The length of the CDR3 is 13 residues. V lost 2 bases and J lost 5, with 10 bases in between.

The chain combines TRBV20-1 with TRBJ2-3; TRBD1 agrees at 10 bases. Trimming took 3 bases from V and 2 from J; bases not matched to a gene: 5. The germline gives CDR1 DFQATT, CDR2 SNEGSKA (reference sequence). This CDR3 spans 15 amino acids. This CDR3 reads CSASPGTGVTDTQYF. As DNA, the CDR3 is TGCAGTGCTAGTCCCGGGACAGGGGTCACAGATACGCAGTATTTT.

This rearrangement joins TRBV4-2 to TRBJ2-2; the D is unclear. This CDR3 spans 14 amino acids. V was clipped by 0 bases and J by 7 bases, with 9 bases between them. The V gene's germline CDR1 is LGHNA and CDR2 YNFKEQ. DNA for the CDR3: TGTGCCAGCAGCCAAGACCCGGGCCACGGGGAGCTGTTTTTT. The encoded protein is CASSQDPGHGELFF.

This chain uses TRBV3-1 with TRBJ1-2; no reliable D call. In germline, CDR1 is LGHDT, CDR2 YNNKEL (reference sequence). CDR3 size: 14 residues. Trimming left V 0 bases short and J 5 bases short, with 10 bases between. The CDR3 DNA is TGTGCCAGCAGCCAAGACGTCGGAGAGTATGGCTACACCTTC. Residues: CASSQDVGEYGYTF.